Listed here is a single T cell receptor (beta chain). Its target is unknown. This sample was included in a study of T cell repertoires in cytomegalovirus infection. CDR3 length: 15 residues. Germline V lookup: CDR1 SGHAT, CDR2 FQNNGV. V lost 4 bases to trimming and J lost 2 bases; unmatched junction nucleotides: 6. Study results and limitations: Based on cumulative public TCR beta family frequency, carriers of CMV plus the relevant HLA were identified.

Each CDR3 protein is one row after TCRdb ran MiXCR on the reads. In the table there are approximately 470,000 distinct CDR3 sequences, under 55% of which are singletons. The clonotype originates from a human donor in good health (CMV status not recorded). Some clones in this sample may be carry-over from other donors' samples. The chain has TRBV11-2 and TRBJ2-3; 7 bases align to TRBD2. The material was cultured PBMCs, obtained from culture after CMV antigen stimulation. The CDR3 loop reads CASSWEGTTTDTQYF. The CDR3 DNA reads TGTGCCAGCAGCTGGGAGGGGACGACCACAGATACGCAGTATTTT. Complete variable domain (other parts from reference TRBV11-2 and TRBJ2-3): EAGVAQSPRYKIIEKRQSVAFWCNPISGHATLYWYQQILGQGPKLLIQFQNNGVVDDSQLPKDRFSAERLKGVDSTLKIQPAKLEDSAVYLCASSWEGTTTDTQYFGPGTRLTVL.